These 10 T cell receptor beta chains were sequenced from one sample in a study of cytomegalovirus exposure and HLA in healthy donors. PCR employed 60 Vbeta and 13 Jbeta primers. The table came from immunoSEQ multiplex PCR; TCRdb's copy has only in-frame clones and leaves some out. The table has under 300,000 clones, about 90% seen once; the top ten hold roughly 1.6%. The source material was PBMCs. Receptors originate from a girl aged 2 to 10 in good health and CMV-seronegative.

Turning to this clone: This specimen includes other DNA sequences encoding the same CDR3. The rearrangement joins TRBV27 to TRBJ2-7, with D unresolved. Trimming removed 2 bases from V and 3 bases from J, with 8 bases in between. This CDR3 has 13 amino acids. CDR1 is MNHEY, CDR2 SMNVEV, per germline (reference sequence). The CDR3 sequence is CASSLGQYYEQYF. The CDR3 nucleotides read TGTGCCAGCAGTTTAGGGCAGTACTACGAGCAGTACTTC.

J is TRBJ2-7 and V is TRBV10-2; tentatively, D is TRBD2 (6 bases). The CDR3 sequence is 13 residues long. V shed 4 bases and J shed 0 bases, with 7 bases lying between them. CDR1 is WSHSY, CDR2 SAAADI, per germline. CDR3 protein: CASSGDFSYEQYF. The CDR3 coding sequence is TGCGCCAGCAGTGGGGACTTCTCCTACGAGCAGTACTTC.

The genes are TRBV30 and TRBJ2-7; 9 nucleotides line up with TRBD1. The V gene's germline CDR1 is GTSNPN and CDR2 SVGIG (reference sequence). V gave up 6 bases and J gave up 1 base; unmatched junction bases: 7. CDR3 size: 14 residues. DNA of the CDR3: TGTGCCTGCAAGGACAGGGGATTATCCTACGAGCAGTACTTC. It encodes CACKDRGLSYEQYF.

The chain has TRBV27 and TRBJ2-6; maybe TRBD1 (5 bases). CDR3 length equals 15 residues. Germline CDR1 MNHEY, CDR2 SMNVEV (reference sequence). Trimming stripped 3 bases from V and 4 bases from J, with 10 bases between. DNA for the CDR3: TGTGCCAGCAGTTTTGGGGCCAGGGGGGCCAACGTCCTGACTTTC. It translates to CASSFGARGANVLTF.

The DNA of the CDR3 is TGTGCCAGCAGCTTAGACGCCGGGGAGAACACCGGGGAGCTGTTTTTT. It encodes CASSLDAGENTGELFF. The rearrangement uses TRBV7-6 and TRBJ2-2; possibly TRBD2 for D (5 bases). This CDR3 contains 16 residues. The V end lost 1 base, the J end lost 1 base, and 10 bases lay between the germline ends. Germline V lookup: CDR1 SGHVS, CDR2 FNYEAQ.

J is TRBJ1-6 and V is TRBV2, with D tentatively TRBD1 (6 bases). Trimming shortened V by 2 bases and J by 6 bases, and 14 bases separated the two germline ends. Germline V gene data show CDR1 as SNHLY and CDR2 as FYNNEI. The CDR3 has 16 amino acids. CDR3 residues: CASSETGGASNSPLHF. CDR3 coding DNA: TGTGCCAGCAGTGAAACGGGGGGCGCGAGTAATTCACCCCTCCACTTT.

J is TRBJ2-1 and V is TRBV11-1, with D possibly being TRBD2 (5 bases). Looked up from germline, CDR1 is SGHAT and CDR2 is FQDESV (reference sequence). V shed 4 bases and J shed 0 bases, with 13 bases lying between them. The CDR3 loop spans 16 amino acids. CDR3 nucleotides: TGTGCCAGCAGCTCCCGAGGGTGGGGCTCCTACAATGAGCAGTTCTTC. It is translated as CASSSRGWGSYNEQFF. The full variable domain, in which reference TRBV11-1 and TRBJ2-1 provide the parts outside the CDR3, is EAEVAQSPRYKITEKSQAVAFWCDPISGHATLYWYRQILGQGPELLVQFQDESVVDDSQLPKDRFSAERLKGVDSTLKIQPAELGDSAMYLCASSSRGWGSYNEQFFGPGTRLTVL.

The V call is TRBV4-1, the J call TRBJ2-7; TRBD2 is a possible D gene (6 bases). Per the germline V gene, CDR1 is MGHRA and CDR2 is YSYEKL. The CDR3 totals 17 residues. Trimming pared 0 bases from V and 1 base from J, leaving 16 bases between. CDR3 region: CASSQDLAGLRSYEQYF. The CDR3 DNA follows: TGCGCCAGCAGCCAAGATCTTGCGGGACTCCGATCCTACGAGCAGTACTTC.

The chain is built from TRBV27 and TRBJ2-2; the match to TRBD2 covers 7 bases. The V segment lost 5 bases and the J segment 6 bases; nucleotides outside the gene matches: 6. From germline, CDR1 is MNHEY and CDR2 SMNVEV (reference sequence). The CDR3 covers 14 residues. DNA for the CDR3: TGTGCCAGCAGTAGTGCTAGCGGACCCGGGGAGCTGTTTTTT. Residues: CASSSASGPGELFF.

The gene calls are TRBV6-5 and TRBJ1-2; TRBD1 is a possible D gene (5 bases). The V and J ends lost 2 bases and 3 bases respectively, with 7 bases between them. Germline assignment: CDR1 MNHEY and CDR2 SVGAGI. The CDR3 runs to 13 residues. This CDR3 is CASSYGADYGYTF. CDR3 sequence (DNA): TGTGCCAGCAGTTACGGGGCAGACTATGGCTACACCTTC.